A selection of T cell receptor beta chains follows, all from one sample in a study of T cell repertoires in cytomegalovirus infection. The antigens these receptors bind are not known. TCRdb redid the calling of the reads with MiXCR, one entry per CDR3 protein. The data hold approximately 120,000 distinct CDR3 sequences, with around 30% observed a single time. The sequencing used CD8+ T cells from cultured PBMCs, collected from culture after CMV antigen stimulation. The receptors shown here come from a human donor in good health (CMV status not recorded). Some clones in this sample may be carry-over from other donors' samples. The CDR3 runs from the conserved cysteine through the conserved F or W. The order of the fields is V gene, CDR3 protein.

TRBV5-1,CASSFQGDPYEQYF
TRBV3-1,CATRGGGYTGELFF
TRBV29-1,CSVDRGRDTGELFF
TRBV2,CAQKWGTGEDTGELFF
TRBV20-1,CSARPTFYEQYF
TRBV7-9,CASSRPGGSYEQYF
TRBV27,CASGKSSYNEQFF
TRBV6-5,CASSYDRDLNTEAFF
TRBV28,CASRKGPNTEAFF
TRBV7-2,CASSLGTGVEKLFF
TRBV11-2,CASSLGASGGLGNEQFF
TRBV6-8,CASTWGVGTLPNYGYTF
TRBV28,CASRETGGSNQPQHF
TRBV20-1,CSANHYEQYF
TRBV27,CASSLNRVSYEQYF
TRBV7-9,CASSAQVLATGELFF
TRBV7-6,CASSARLRGAEAFF
TRBV9,CASSAFSGGDTGELFF
TRBV2,CASTTTFVTAKQYF
TRBV12-5,CASGLGSYQETQYF
TRBV6-2/TRBV6-3,CASSYSGDHIVPEAFF
TRBV6-1,CASSPSGVETQYF
TRBV12-3/TRBV12-4,CASGTGGTEAFF
TRBV27,CASSLSGGVEQFF
TRBV6-2/TRBV6-3,CASSYYLVEQYF
TRBV12-3/TRBV12-4,CASTPGRGYYGYTF
TRBV7-2,CASSLDKVPSTDTQYF
TRBV6-5,CASSLRDRGLNEQYF
TRBV12-3/TRBV12-4,CASSVSNQPQHF
TRBV7-9,CASVLTHYEKETQYF
TRBV7-9,CASSHRQGSSGNTIYF
TRBV6-2/TRBV6-3,CASFGVSTGFNQPQHF
TRBV5-8,CASRAAGSYGYTF
TRBV28,CASSLGQNQPQHF
TRBV6-1,CASSNPGQTNPHGYTF
TRBV28,CASSLSDTTGQAFF
TRBV20-1,CSARDDSSYNEQFF
TRBV3-1,CASSQTEVGGETQYF
TRBV7-9,CASSRPGQGRTGELFF
TRBV28,CASRGPIGTGGSQYF
TRBV6-2/TRBV6-3,CASSLPTGQGDTEAFF
TRBV4-1,CASSQDGSVASGGYQDTQYF
TRBV7-2,CASSGVPDDEQFF
TRBV6-1,CASSESAGLTYEQYF
TRBV7-2,CASSLFWTGEYEQYF
TRBV7-8,CASSPRTAPPDNEQFF
TRBV2,CASTGQVKKEPQHF
TRBV14,CASSQAYRTGPYNEQFF
TRBV10-2,CASSEMEGFHNEQFF
TRBV12-3/TRBV12-4,CASSDSRLTDTQYF
TRBV9,CASSVGGTGGTQYF
TRBV19,CASSIGTGGTTYEQYF